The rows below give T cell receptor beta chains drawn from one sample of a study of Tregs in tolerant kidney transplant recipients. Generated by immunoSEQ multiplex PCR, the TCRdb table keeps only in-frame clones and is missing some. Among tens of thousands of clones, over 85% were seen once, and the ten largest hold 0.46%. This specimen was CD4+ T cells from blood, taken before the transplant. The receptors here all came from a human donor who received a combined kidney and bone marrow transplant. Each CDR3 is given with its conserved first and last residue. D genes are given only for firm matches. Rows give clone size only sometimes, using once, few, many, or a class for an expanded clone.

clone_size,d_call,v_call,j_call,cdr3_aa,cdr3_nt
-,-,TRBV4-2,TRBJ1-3,CASSQDRSRGNSGNTIYF,TGTGCCAGCAGCCAAGATCGAAGTCGGGGAAACTCTGGAAACACCATATATTTT
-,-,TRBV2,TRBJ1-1,CASSVTGITFF,TGTGCCAGCAGTGTAACAGGGATAACTTTCTTT
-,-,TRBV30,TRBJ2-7,CAWSPPPSREEQYF,TGTGCCTGGAGTCCACCCCCCTCAAGAGAAGAGCAGTACTTC
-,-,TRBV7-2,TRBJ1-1,CASSSRDPGWGTEAFF,TGTGCCAGCAGCTCAAGGGATCCAGGGTGGGGCACTGAAGCTTTCTTT
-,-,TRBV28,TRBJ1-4,CASSQPGALYEKLFF,TGTGCCAGCAGTCAACCAGGGGCCCTTTATGAAAAACTGTTTTTT
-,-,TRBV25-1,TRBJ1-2,CASSELIGAGGGGYTF,TGTGCCAGCAGTGAACTCATCGGGGCGGGTGGGGGCGGCTACACCTTC
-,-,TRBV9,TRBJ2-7,CASSYGQSSYEQYF,TGTGCCAGCAGCTACGGACAAAGCTCCTACGAGCAGTACTTC
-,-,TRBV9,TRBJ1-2,CASSPEGARPLF,TGTGCCAGCAGCCCCGAGGGAGCCAGACCCCTCTTC
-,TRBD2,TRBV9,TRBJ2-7,CASSLLAGGPGEQYF,TGTGCCAGCAGCCTCCTAGCGGGAGGGCCAGGGGAGCAGTACTTC
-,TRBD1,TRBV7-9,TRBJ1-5,CASSQQGGNQPQHF,TGTGCCAGCAGCCAACAGGGGGGTAATCAGCCCCAGCATTTT
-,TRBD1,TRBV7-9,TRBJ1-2,CASSLTGAYYGYTF,TGTGCCAGCAGCTTAACAGGGGCGTACTATGGCTACACCTTC
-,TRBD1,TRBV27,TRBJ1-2,CASSLRHWDRGGDGYTF,TGTGCCAGCAGTCTACGTCATTGGGACAGGGGTGGGGATGGCTACACCTTC
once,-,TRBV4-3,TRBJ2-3,CASSQDTATTDTQYF,TGCGCCAGCAGCCAAGATACAGCAACCACAGATACGCAGTATTTT
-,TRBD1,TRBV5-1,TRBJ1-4,CASSSGTGNEKLFF,TGCGCCAGCAGCTCCGGGACAGGCAATGAAAAACTGTTTTTT
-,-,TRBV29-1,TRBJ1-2,CSVQIIGGGERFYGYTF,TGCAGCGTCCAAATAATCGGGGGGGGAGAAAGGTTCTATGGCTACACCTTC
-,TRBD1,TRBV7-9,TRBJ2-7,CASSFEWGTGIYEQYF,TGTGCCAGCAGCTTTGAATGGGGGACAGGAATTTACGAGCAGTACTTC